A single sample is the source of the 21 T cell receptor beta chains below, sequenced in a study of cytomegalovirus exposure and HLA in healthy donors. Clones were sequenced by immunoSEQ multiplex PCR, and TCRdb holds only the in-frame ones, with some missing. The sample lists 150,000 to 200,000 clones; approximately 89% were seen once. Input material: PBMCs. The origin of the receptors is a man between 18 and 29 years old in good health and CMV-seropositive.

This chain's CDR3 is CASSGNQEEQYF. In DNA form, the CDR3 reads TGTGCCAGCAGTGGAAACCAGGAAGAGCAGTACTTC. This chain links TRBV9 with TRBJ2-7; D is unclear. Looked up from germline, CDR1 is SGDLS and CDR2 is YYNGEE. The length of the CDR3 is 12 residues. The V and J ends lost 5 bases and 7 bases respectively, with 13 bases between them.

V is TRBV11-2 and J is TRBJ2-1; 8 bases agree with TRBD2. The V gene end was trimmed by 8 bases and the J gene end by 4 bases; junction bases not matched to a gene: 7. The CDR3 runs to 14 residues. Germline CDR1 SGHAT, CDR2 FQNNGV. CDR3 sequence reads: CASRVREAYNEQFF. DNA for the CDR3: TGTGCCAGCCGAGTGCGGGAGGCTTACAATGAGCAGTTCTTC.

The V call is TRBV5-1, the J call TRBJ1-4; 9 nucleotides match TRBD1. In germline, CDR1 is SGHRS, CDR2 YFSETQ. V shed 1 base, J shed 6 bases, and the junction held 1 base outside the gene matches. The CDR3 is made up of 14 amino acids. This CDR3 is CASSLRTGDEKLFF. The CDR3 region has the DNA TGCGCCAGCAGCTTGAGGACAGGGGATGAAAAACTGTTTTTT.

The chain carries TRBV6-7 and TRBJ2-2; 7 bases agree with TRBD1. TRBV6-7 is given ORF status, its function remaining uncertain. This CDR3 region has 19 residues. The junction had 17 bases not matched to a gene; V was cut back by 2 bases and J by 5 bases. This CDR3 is CASSYARGHRGTITGELFF. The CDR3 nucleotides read TGTGCCAGCAGTTACGCCAGGGGCCACAGGGGAACCATTACCGGGGAGCTGTTTTTT.

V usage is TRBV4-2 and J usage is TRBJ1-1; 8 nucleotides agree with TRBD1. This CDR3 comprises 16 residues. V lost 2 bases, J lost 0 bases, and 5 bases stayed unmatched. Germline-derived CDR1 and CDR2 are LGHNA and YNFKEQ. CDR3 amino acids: CASSQPDRGVNTEAFF. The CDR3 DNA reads TGTGCCAGCAGCCAACCCGACAGGGGAGTGAACACTGAAGCTTTCTTT.

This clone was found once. The CDR3 here is CASSPDRRYEQYF. The CDR3 nucleotides are TGTGCCAGCAGCCCGGACAGACGCTACGAGCAGTACTTC. The chain employs TRBV7-9 and TRBJ2-7; tentative D call: TRBD1 (6 bases). The CDR3 spans 13 residues. Germline CDR1 reads SEHNR; CDR2 reads FQNEAQ (reference sequence). V was trimmed by 5 bases and J by 3 bases, leaving 11 bases between them.

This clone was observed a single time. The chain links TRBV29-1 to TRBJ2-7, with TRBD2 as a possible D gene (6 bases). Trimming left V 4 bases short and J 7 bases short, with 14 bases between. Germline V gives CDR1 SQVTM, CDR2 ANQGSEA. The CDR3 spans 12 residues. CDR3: CSVVGSDGEQYF. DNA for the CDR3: TGCAGCGTTGTCGGGAGCGATGGAGAGCAGTACTTC.

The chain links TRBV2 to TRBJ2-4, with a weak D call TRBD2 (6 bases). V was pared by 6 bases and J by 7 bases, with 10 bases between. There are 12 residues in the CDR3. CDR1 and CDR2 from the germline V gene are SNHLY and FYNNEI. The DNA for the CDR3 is TGTGCCAGCAGCAGGGACTCCAACATTCAGTACTTC. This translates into CASSRDSNIQYF. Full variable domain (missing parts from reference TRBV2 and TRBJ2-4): EPEVTQTPSHQVTQMGQEVILRCVPISNHLYFYWYRQILGQKVEFLVSFYNNEISEKSEIFDDQFSVERPDGSNFTLKIRSTKLEDSAMYFCASSRDSNIQYFGAGTRLSVL.

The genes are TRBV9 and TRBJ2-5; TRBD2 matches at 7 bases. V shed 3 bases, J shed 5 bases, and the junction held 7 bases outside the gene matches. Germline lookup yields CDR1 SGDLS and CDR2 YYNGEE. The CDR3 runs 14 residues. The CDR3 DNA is TGTGCCAGCAGCGAAGGCGGGAGAGCGGAGACCCAGTACTTC. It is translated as CASSEGGRAETQYF.

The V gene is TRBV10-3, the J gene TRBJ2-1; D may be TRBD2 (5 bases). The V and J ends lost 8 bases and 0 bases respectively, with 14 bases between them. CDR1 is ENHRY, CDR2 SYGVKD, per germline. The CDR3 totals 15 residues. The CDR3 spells CAIGESGVSYNEQFF. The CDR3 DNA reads TGTGCCATCGGGGAGAGCGGAGTCTCCTACAATGAGCAGTTCTTC.

CDR3 amino acids: CASSDRVGGGTDTQYF. The CDR3 nucleotides read TGTGCCAGCAGCGACAGGGTCGGGGGTGGCACAGATACGCAGTATTTT. The chain has TRBV7-9 and TRBJ2-3, with a tentative D call TRBD1 (7 bases). V lost 5 bases and J lost 1, with 16 bases in between. The germline V gene has CDR1 SEHNR and CDR2 FQNEAQ (reference sequence). This CDR3 has 16 amino acids. The complete variable domain, with remaining parts taken from reference TRBV7-9 and TRBJ2-3, reads DTGVSQNPRHKITKRGQNVTFRCDPISEHNRLYWYRQTLGQGPEFLTYFQNEAQLEKSRLLSDRFSAERPKGSFSTLEIQRTEQGDSAMYLCASSDRVGGGTDTQYFGPGTRLTVL.

The DNA for the CDR3 is TGTGCCAGCAGTGAAGGCCCGGGCGGGGAGAGCAATCAGCCCCAGCATTTT. Amino acid sequence: CASSEGPGGESNQPQHF. This chain joins TRBV6-1 and TRBJ1-5; no clear D gene. Per germline, CDR1 MNHNS and CDR2 SASEGT. The CDR3 spans 17 residues. With 1 base removed from V and 1 base from J, the gap between germline ends came to 14 bases.

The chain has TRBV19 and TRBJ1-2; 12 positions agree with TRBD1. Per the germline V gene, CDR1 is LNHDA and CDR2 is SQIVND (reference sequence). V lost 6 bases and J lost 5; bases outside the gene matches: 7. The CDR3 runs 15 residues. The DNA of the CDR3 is TGTGCCAGTAGCTCACCGGGACAGGGGGCTTATGGCTACACCTTC. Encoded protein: CASSSPGQGAYGYTF.

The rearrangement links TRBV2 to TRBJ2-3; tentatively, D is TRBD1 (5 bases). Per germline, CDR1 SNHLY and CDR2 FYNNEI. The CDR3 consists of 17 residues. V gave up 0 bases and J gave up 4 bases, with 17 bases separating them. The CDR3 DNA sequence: TGTGCCAGCAGTGAAGCGCTTCGACAGAAGAACCCAGATACGCAGTATTTT. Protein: CASSEALRQKNPDTQYF.

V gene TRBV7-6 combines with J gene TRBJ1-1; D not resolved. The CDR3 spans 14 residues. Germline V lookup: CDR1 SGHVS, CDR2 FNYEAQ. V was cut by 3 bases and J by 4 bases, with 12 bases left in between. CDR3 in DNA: TGTGCCAGCAGCTTTTCGGGTGGAGGCACTGAAGCTTTCTTT. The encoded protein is CASSFSGGGTEAFF.

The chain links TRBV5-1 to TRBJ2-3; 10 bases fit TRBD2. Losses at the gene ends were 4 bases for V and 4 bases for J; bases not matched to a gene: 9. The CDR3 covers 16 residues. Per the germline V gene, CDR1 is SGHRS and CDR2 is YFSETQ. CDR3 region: CASSPRRSGGADTQYF. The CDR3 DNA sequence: TGCGCCAGCAGCCCCCGGAGGAGCGGGGGGGCAGATACGCAGTATTTT.

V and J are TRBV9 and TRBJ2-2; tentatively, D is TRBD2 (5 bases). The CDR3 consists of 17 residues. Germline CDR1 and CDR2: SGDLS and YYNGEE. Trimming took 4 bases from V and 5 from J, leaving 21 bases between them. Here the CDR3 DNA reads TGTGCCAGCAGCCCATCCCGAGGGTTTAGCGTGACCGGGGAGCTGTTTTTT. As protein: CASSPSRGFSVTGELFF.

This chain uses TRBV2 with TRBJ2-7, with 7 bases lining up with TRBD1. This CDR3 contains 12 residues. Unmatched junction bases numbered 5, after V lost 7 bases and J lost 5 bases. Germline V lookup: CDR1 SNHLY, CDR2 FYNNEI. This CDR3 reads CASKPTGDEQYF. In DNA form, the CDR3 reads TGTGCCAGCAAACCTACAGGGGACGAGCAGTACTTC.

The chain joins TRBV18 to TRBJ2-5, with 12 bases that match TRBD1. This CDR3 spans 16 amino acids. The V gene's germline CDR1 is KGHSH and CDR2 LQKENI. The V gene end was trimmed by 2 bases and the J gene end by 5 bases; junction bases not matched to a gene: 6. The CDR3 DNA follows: TGTGCCAGCTCACCAAGGGACAGGGGGCGCCGGGAGACCCAGTACTTC. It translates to CASSPRDRGRRETQYF.

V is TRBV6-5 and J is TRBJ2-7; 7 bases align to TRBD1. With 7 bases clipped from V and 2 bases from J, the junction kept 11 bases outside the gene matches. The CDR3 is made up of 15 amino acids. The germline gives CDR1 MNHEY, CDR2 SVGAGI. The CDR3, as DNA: TGTGCCAGCATCGAAGCACCGGGACAGACCTACGAGCAGTACTTC. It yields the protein CASIEAPGQTYEQYF.

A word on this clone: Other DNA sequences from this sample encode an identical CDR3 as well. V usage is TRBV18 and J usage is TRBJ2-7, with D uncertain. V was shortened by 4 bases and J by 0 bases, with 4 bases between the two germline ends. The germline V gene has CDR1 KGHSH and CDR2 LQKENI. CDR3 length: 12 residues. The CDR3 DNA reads TGTGCCAGCTCACTTAGCTCCTACGAGCAGTACTTC. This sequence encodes CASSLSSYEQYF.